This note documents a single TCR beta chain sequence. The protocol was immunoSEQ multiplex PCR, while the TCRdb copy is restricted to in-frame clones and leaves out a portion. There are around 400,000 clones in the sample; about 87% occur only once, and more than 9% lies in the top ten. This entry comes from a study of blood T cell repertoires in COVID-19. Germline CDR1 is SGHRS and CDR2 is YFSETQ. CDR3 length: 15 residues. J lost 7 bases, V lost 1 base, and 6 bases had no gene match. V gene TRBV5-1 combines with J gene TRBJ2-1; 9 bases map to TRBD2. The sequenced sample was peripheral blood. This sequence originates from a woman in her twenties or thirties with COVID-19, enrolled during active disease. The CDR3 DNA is TGCGCCAGCAGCTTGACCCCGACTAGCGGTAATGAGCAGTTCTTC. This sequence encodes CASSLTPTSGNEQFF.